The rows below give T cell receptor beta chains drawn from one sample of a study of Ad26.COV2.S vaccination and SARS-CoV-2 variants. Sequenced by immunoSEQ multiplex PCR; TCRdb stores in-frame clones only, minus some. The sample has about 410,000 clones; about nine tenths are singletons. This sample comprised peripheral blood, obtained in a trial of Ad26.COV2.S vaccine versus placebo. These receptor sequences come from a person aged 18 to 59 who received the Ad26.COV2.S COVID-19 vaccine or a placebo. The CDR3 runs from the conserved cysteine through the conserved F or W.

TRBV7-2,CASSLTRPRTDTQYF
TRBV19,CASSIGGSLGETQYF
TRBV15,CATSSRPHTQTVYGYTF
TRBV3-1/TRBV3-2,CASSQGTEAFF
TRBV7-6,CASSLGPHEQYF
TRBV7-9,CASSPGTGNTGELFF
TRBV2,CASREGTEGRALHF
TRBV27,CASSFVSSSSPLHF
TRBV19,CASSIGPDTQYF
TRBV28,CASSPNSGTVYGYTF
TRBV7-6,CASSLGGWGYEQYF
TRBV2,CASSGWDRGVPTNEKLFF
TRBV5-4,CASSLMLAGGSVFNEQFF
TRBV6-5,CASSQAHPIRYEQYF
TRBV7-8,CASSLIPGTGTDTQYF
TRBV2,CASSALSRLNEQFF
TRBV5-8,CASSRGSEIGNTIYF
TRBV4-3,CASSRDRVSYEQYF
TRBV29-1,CSAGVGNEQFF
TRBV28,CASSEGLAGVPYEQYF
TRBV19,CATRSVSQGRNYGYTF
TRBV5-4,CASIEVGGSYNEQFF
TRBV5-1,CASSRADRNTEAFF
TRBV30,CAWSVGAGELFF
TRBV12-3/TRBV12-4,CASRGDYQETQYF
TRBV15,CATSRSTGTGGRTNEKLFF
TRBV5-6,CASSVDRGYNSPLHF
TRBV30,CAGSGQGARYEQYF
TRBV15,CATSPARGGGYEQYF
TRBV12-5,CASGVTDRGNTIYF
TRBV5-1,CASSPGRLVGEAFF
TRBV5-8,CASSFVIGAKNIQYF
TRBV28,CASSPYRTGETYEQYF
TRBV5-5,CASSFRWPTTGLAGELFF